The present T cell receptor beta chain was sequenced within a study of cytomegalovirus exposure and HLA in healthy donors. This CDR3 has 15 residues. J gave up 5 bases and V 0 bases, and 7 bases lay outside the gene matches. Germline V lookup: CDR1 GTSNPN, CDR2 SVGIG (reference sequence). Study-wide results and caveats: Later on, an analysis tied approximately 17,000 TCR beta sequences to HLA alleles at 0.05 false discovery rate. Previous analysis showed most TCR beta V segments were productive about 90% or about 30% of the time. Altogether, 150 or so TCR beta chains were recorded as cytomegalovirus-associated.

PCR amplification relied on 60 Vbeta primers (plus 13 Jbeta primers). Measured with immunoSEQ multiplex PCR; TCRdb has only the in-frame clones, and not every one. Found here are around 150,000 clones, around 74% of them singletons; the top ten hold just under 6.5%. Concerning this clone: The antigen is unknown.

Input material: PBMCs. The chain combines TRBV30 with TRBJ2-5; 9 bases match TRBD1. The TCR comes from a man aged 50 to 59 in good health and CMV-seropositive. CDR3 DNA: TGTGCCTGGAGTGTACGGTGGACAGGGGCTGAGACCCAGTACTTC. It yields the protein CAWSVRWTGAETQYF. The full variable domain, with the rest looked up from reference TRBV30 and TRBJ2-5, is SQTIHQWPATLVQPVGSPLSLECTVEGTSNPNLYWYRQAAGRGLQLLFYSVGIGQISSEVPQNLSASRPQDRQFILSSKKLLLSDSGFYLCAWSVRWTGAETQYFGPGTRLLVL.